The 19 T cell receptor beta chains below come from one sample, sequenced in a study of a mutant IDH1 vaccine in newly diagnosed glioma. Stated time point: week 5, during vaccination. Every vaccine dose comprised 300 ug of mutant IDH1 20-mer peptide plus topical imiquimod. Only in-frame clones appear in the TCRdb table, and some are missing; sequencing was by immunoSEQ multiplex PCR. The top ten hold 12% of the sample, which has approximately 39,000 clones, 81% seen once. No antigen has been assigned to these receptors. This specimen consisted of PBMCs, obtained from a glioma patient whose treatment included an IDH1 peptide vaccine. These receptors originate from a man aged 50 or older with glioma.

The chain has TRBV27 and TRBJ2-4; weak D call: TRBD2 (5 bases). The CDR3 covers 15 residues. Trimming removed 6 bases from V and 4 bases from J, with 16 bases in between. The germline V gene encodes CDR1 MNHEY and CDR2 SMNVEV (reference sequence). In nucleotides, the CDR3 is TGTGCCAGCAGCGGAGGAAAGGAACTAAAAAACATTCAGTACTTC. This codes for CASSGGKELKNIQYF.

This chain joins TRBV19 and TRBJ1-4; a weak D match, TRBD1 (6 bases). The V gene lost 5 bases and the J gene lost 6 bases, with 13 bases spanning the gap. The CDR3 covers 14 residues. Germline CDR1 LNHDA, CDR2 SQIVND (reference sequence). CDR3 sequence: CASSLQGKDEKLFF. CDR3 DNA: TGTGCCAGTAGTCTCCAGGGGAAGGATGAAAAACTGTTTTTT.

The CDR3 here is CSSTMNTEAFF. Written as DNA, the CDR3 is TGCAGCAGCACAATGAACACTGAAGCTTTCTTT. J is TRBJ1-1 and V is TRBV29-1; D gene uncertain. CDR1 is SQVTM, CDR2 ANQGSEA, per germline. Trimming took 8 bases from V and 0 from J, leaving 7 bases between them. This CDR3 is 11 amino acids long.

This rearrangement joins TRBV7-2 to TRBJ2-7; 10 bases are a match to TRBD2. This CDR3 region has 14 residues. From germline, CDR1 is SGHTA and CDR2 FQGNSA. The J segment lost 7 bases and the V segment lost 6 bases, leaving 9 bases of the junction unmatched. CDR3 protein: CASRLSSGRGEQYF. Here the CDR3 DNA reads TGTGCCAGCAGATTGTCTAGCGGGAGAGGTGAGCAGTACTTC.

The chain recombines TRBV9 with TRBJ2-7, with D unresolved. Germline CDR1 SGDLS, CDR2 YYNGEE. The CDR3 loop spans 14 amino acids. V was trimmed by 0 bases and J by 2 bases, leaving 9 bases between them. The CDR3: CASSVENTPYEQYF. The CDR3 region has the DNA TGTGCCAGCAGCGTAGAGAACACCCCCTACGAGCAGTACTTC. The whole variable domain, filled in from reference TRBV9 and TRBJ2-7, reads DSGVTQTPKHLITATGQRVTLRCSPRSGDLSVYWYQQSLDQGLQFLIQYYNGEERAKGNILERFSAQQFPDLHSELNLSSLELGDSALYFCASSVENTPYEQYFGPGTRLTVT.

The V and J genes are TRBV6-1 and TRBJ1-2; D possibly corresponds to TRBD1 (5 bases). The V and J ends lost 5 bases and 7 bases respectively, with 11 bases between them. Germline CDR1 and CDR2: MNHNS and SASEGT. CDR3 size: 12 residues. For the CDR3, the DNA is TGTGCCAGCAGTTGGGGCAGGGTTGGCTACACCTTC. It codes for CASSWGRVGYTF.

The genes are TRBV27 and TRBJ1-2; D may be TRBD1 (5 bases). Trimming left V 2 bases short and J 6 bases short, with 7 bases between. The CDR3 has 12 amino acids. CDR1 is MNHEY and CDR2 is SMNVEV in the germline V gene (reference sequence). This CDR3 is CASSLGGNGYTF. CDR3 nucleotide sequence: TGTGCCAGCAGTTTAGGGGGGAATGGCTACACCTTC.

This chain uses TRBV5-1 with TRBJ2-2; D may be TRBD2 (5 bases). The CDR3 contains 15 residues. The V end lost 4 bases, the J end lost 1 base, and 11 bases lay between the germline ends. CDR1 is SGHRS and CDR2 is YFSETQ in the germline V gene. Here the CDR3 reads CASSPVLGNTGELFF. In DNA, the CDR3 is TGCGCCAGCAGCCCAGTACTAGGGAACACCGGGGAGCTGTTTTTT.

V is TRBV7-2 and J is TRBJ1-1; D is ambiguous. The CDR3 is 13 amino acids. Germline CDR1 SGHTA, CDR2 FQGNSA. Trimming pared 5 bases from V and 0 bases from J, leaving 7 bases between. CDR3 sequence reads: CASSLHMNTEAFF. The DNA for the CDR3 is TGTGCCAGCAGCCTTCACATGAACACTGAAGCTTTCTTT.

The chain has TRBV11-3 and TRBJ2-3, with TRBD2 matching over 9 bases. Trimming cost V 5 bases and J 5 bases; bases outside gene matches: 5. Germline CDR1 is SGHNT and CDR2 is YENEEA. This CDR3 has 14 amino acids. The CDR3 protein is CASSRGRARDTQYF. The CDR3 nucleotides are TGTGCCAGCAGCCGCGGGAGGGCGAGAGATACGCAGTATTTT.

This rearrangement joins TRBV2 to TRBJ2-7; D gene ambiguous. Trimming pared 8 bases from V and 2 bases from J, leaving 13 bases between. CDR3 length: 13 amino acids. The germline CDR1 and CDR2 sequences are SNHLY and FYNNEI. The CDR3 DNA reads TGTGCCAGCTGGGATGACACCACCTACGAGCAGTACTTC. Encoded protein: CASWDDTTYEQYF. The whole variable domain, remainder taken from reference TRBV2 and TRBJ2-7, is EPEVTQTPSHQVTQMGQEVILRCVPISNHLYFYWYRQILGQKVEFLVSFYNNEISEKSEIFDDQFSVERPDGSNFTLKIRSTKLEDSAMYFCASWDDTTYEQYFGPGTRLTVT.

The chain is built from TRBV4-3 and TRBJ2-1, with 7 nucleotides matching TRBD1. The J segment lost 4 bases and the V segment lost 4 bases, leaving 7 bases of the junction unmatched. The CDR3 has 15 amino acids. Germline CDR1 LGHNA, CDR2 YSLEER. DNA of the CDR3: TGCGCCAGCAGCCCGGGACAGAGCCTGTACAATGAGCAGTTCTTC. Its translation: CASSPGQSLYNEQFF.

This clone was seen just once. This chain connects TRBV5-4 to TRBJ2-7; D gene ambiguous. The CDR3 has 12 amino acids. Germline CDR1 reads SGHNT; CDR2 reads YYREEE (reference sequence). Trimming took off 3 bases at V and 5 bases at J, with 9 bases between the two ends. CDR3 amino acids: CASSWGGDEQYF. DNA for the CDR3: TGTGCCAGCAGCTGGGGTGGAGACGAGCAGTACTTC. The full variable domain, in which reference TRBV5-4 and TRBJ2-7 provide the parts outside the CDR3, is ETGVTQSPTHLIKTRGQQVTLRCSSQSGHNTVSWYQQALGQGPQFIFQYYREEENGRGNFPPRFSGLQFPNYSSELNVNALELDDSALYLCASSWGGDEQYFGPGTRLTVT.

The chain has TRBV20-1 and TRBJ2-3, with D unresolved. Germline CDR1 reads DFQATT; CDR2 reads SNEGSKA (reference sequence). The CDR3 contains 11 residues. V lost 8 bases and J lost 8, with 14 bases in between. CDR3 sequence (DNA): TGCAGTACCCATGGCGCAGGTACGCAGTATTTT. Protein: CSTHGAGTQYF.

V is TRBV6-1 and J is TRBJ2-5, with 12 bases matching TRBD1. The CDR3 sequence is 14 residues long. With V trimmed by 4 bases and J by 8 bases, 5 bases remained unmatched. In germline, CDR1 is MNHNS, CDR2 SASEGT. The CDR3 nucleotides are TGTGCCAGCAGTGGCCGGGACAGGGGGCTAACCCAGTACTTC. It translates to CASSGRDRGLTQYF.

This clone was seen just once. V is TRBV7-3 and J is TRBJ2-7; 12 bases match TRBD2. V shed 4 bases, J shed 6 bases, and the junction held 7 bases outside the gene matches. The germline V gene encodes CDR1 SGHTA and CDR2 FQGTGA. This CDR3 comprises 15 residues. CDR3 nucleotide sequence: TGTGCCAGCAGCTCACTAGCGGGGGGAATGGGCGAGCAGTACTTC. Its protein product is CASSSLAGGMGEQYF.

The chain couples TRBV28 to TRBJ1-4; the D gene is possibly TRBD1 (5 bases). There are 14 residues in the CDR3. V shed 4 bases and J shed 2 bases, with 8 bases lying between them. Germline V gene data show CDR1 as MDHEN and CDR2 as SYDVKM. CDR3 bases: TGTGCCAGCAGTTCCGGGACGACTAATGAAAAACTGTTTTTT. This codes for CASSSGTTNEKLFF.

A single count supports this clone. The chain recombines TRBV6-9 with TRBJ1-4; no firm D call. Trimming shortened V by 5 bases and J by 7 bases, and 23 bases separated the two germline ends. This CDR3 is 17 amino acids long. The germline gives CDR1 MNHGY, CDR2 SVAAGI. This CDR3 reads CASSDPPDLEGGEKLFF. CDR3 nucleotide sequence: TGTGCCAGCAGTGACCCCCCCGACCTTGAAGGTGGTGAAAAACTGTTTTTT.

This chain connects TRBV6-5 to TRBJ2-2, with D perhaps given as TRBD1 or TRBD2 (7 bases each). V lost 5 bases and J 7 bases, leaving 17 bases between the germline ends. The germline gives CDR1 MNHEY, CDR2 SVGAGI. The CDR3 is made up of 15 amino acids. Written as DNA, the CDR3 is TGTGCCAGCAGTCGCACAGGGGACTATAACGGGGAGCTGTTTTTT. It encodes CASSRTGDYNGELFF.